This entry lists 27 T cell receptor beta chains sequenced from one sample in a study of PD-L1 blockade in urothelial cancer. Using immunoSEQ multiplex PCR, the repertoire was profiled, and TCRdb retains in-frame clones only, with some absent. The sample includes more than 50,000 clones, about four fifths of them seen just once. The sequencing here drew on PBMCs, taken around atezolizumab (anti-PD-L1) treatment. These receptors were taken from a man aged 70 or older with urothelial cancer.

V gene TRBV28 combines with J gene TRBJ1-1; D gene unclear. In germline, CDR1 is MDHEN, CDR2 SYDVKM. Trimming removed 3 bases at V and 7 bases at J, with 9 bases between. The CDR3 consists of 12 residues. CDR3 sequence reads: CASSLMRGEAFF. The CDR3 DNA follows: TGTGCCAGCAGTTTGATGCGGGGTGAAGCTTTCTTT.

The chain couples TRBV7-9 to TRBJ2-7; D unclear. V was clipped by 3 bases and J by 3 bases, with 21 bases between them. The CDR3 covers 17 residues. Germline-derived CDR1 and CDR2 are SEHNR and FQNEAQ (reference sequence). The CDR3 is CASSFSVDSAGIYEQYF. For the CDR3, the DNA is TGTGCCAGCAGCTTCTCCGTCGATTCGGCAGGAATCTACGAGCAGTACTTC.

V gene TRBV5-1 combines with J gene TRBJ2-3; 13 bases line up with TRBD2. The CDR3 is made up of 14 amino acids. With 3 bases clipped from V and 14 bases from J, the junction kept 9 bases outside the gene matches. Germline values: CDR1 SGHRS, CDR2 YFSETQ. CDR3 region: CASSSGTSGISAYF. The CDR3 region has the DNA TGCGCCAGCAGCTCCGGGACTAGCGGGATCTCCGCGTATTTT.

V is TRBV14 and J is TRBJ1-1; unclear D gene. Germline V gives CDR1 SGHDN, CDR2 FVKESK. The CDR3 totals 14 residues. The V and J ends lost 3 bases and 1 base respectively, with 9 bases between them. The CDR3 nucleotides read TGTGCCAGCAGCCAGCTAAGATCGAACACTGAAGCTTTCTTT. Its translation is CASSQLRSNTEAFF.

The chain recombines TRBV11-1 with TRBJ1-1, with D possibly matching TRBD1 (5 bases). CDR1 is SGHAT, CDR2 FQDESV, per germline (reference sequence). The CDR3 is made up of 15 amino acids. The germline V and J ends were trimmed by 2 bases and 5 bases, with 15 bases remaining between them. The CDR3 is CASSLRAGGLTEAFF. The CDR3 DNA is TGTGCCAGCAGCTTAAGGGCCGGGGGGTTAACTGAAGCTTTCTTT.

V gene TRBV28 combines with J gene TRBJ1-1; D ambiguous. Germline V CDR1 and CDR2: MDHEN, SYDVKM. This CDR3 is built from 12 residues. V shed 3 bases and J shed 11 bases, with 13 bases lying between them. The CDR3, as DNA: TGTGCCAGCAGTTTGAGGGCAAGGAGGGCTTTCTTT. Translating it yields CASSLRARRAFF.

The V gene is TRBV30, the J gene TRBJ1-1; TRBD1 matches at 9 bases. CDR3 length equals 14 residues. The trim removed 3 bases at V and 8 bases at J, leaving 10 bases unmatched. Germline V CDR1 and CDR2: GTSNPN, SVGIG (reference sequence). CDR3 coding DNA: TGTGCCTGGAGACCCGGGACAGGGAGGTCGGAAGCTTTCTTT. Its translation: CAWRPGTGRSEAFF.

J is TRBJ2-7 and V is TRBV10-3; tentative D call: TRBD1 (5 bases). Per the germline V gene, CDR1 is ENHRY and CDR2 is SYGVKD. The V gene lost 2 bases and the J gene lost 3 bases, with 11 bases spanning the gap. This CDR3 has 14 amino acids. CDR3 DNA: TGTGCCATCAGTGAGGCGAAGGGGAACTACGAGCAGTACTTC. This sequence encodes CAISEAKGNYEQYF.

The chain recombines TRBV10-2 with TRBJ2-1; TRBD2 matches at 10 bases. CDR3 length: 15 residues. Germline V CDR1 and CDR2: WSHSY, SAAADI. The J segment lost 9 bases and the V segment lost 3 bases, leaving 8 bases of the junction unmatched. The CDR3 DNA is TGCGCCAGCAGTGATCTGAGCGGGAGGGCCGCTGAGCAGTTCTTC. It codes for CASSDLSGRAAEQFF.

The rearrangement links TRBV30 to TRBJ1-1; D might be TRBD1 (6 bases). Looked up from germline, CDR1 is GTSNPN and CDR2 is SVGIG (reference sequence). V lost 3 bases, J lost 1 base, and 18 bases lay in between. This CDR3 contains 16 residues. In DNA, the CDR3 is TGTGCCTGGAGGGGGCGGGGGCTACGGAAGAACACTGAAGCTTTCTTT. It specifies CAWRGRGLRKNTEAFF.

This chain links TRBV6-5 with TRBJ1-2; perhaps TRBD1 as D (5 bases). V gave up 3 bases and J gave up 8 bases, with 19 bases separating them. Looked up from germline, CDR1 is MNHEY and CDR2 is SVGAGI. The CDR3 extends over 15 amino acids. CDR3 region: CASSYGRGAPRGYTF. The CDR3 DNA follows: TGTGCCAGCAGTTATGGCCGCGGGGCGCCGCGGGGCTACACCTTC.

This chain connects TRBV10-3 to TRBJ2-1, with TRBD2 identical over 9 bases. V dropped 7 bases and J dropped 5; count of bases not matched to a gene: 6. From germline, CDR1 is ENHRY and CDR2 SYGVKD. There are 14 residues in the CDR3. As DNA, the CDR3 is TGTGCCATCAAGCGGACTAGCGTGGACAATGAGCAGTTCTTC. It is translated as CAIKRTSVDNEQFF.

The rearrangement joins TRBV5-1 to TRBJ2-6; unclear D gene. The CDR3 covers 14 residues. Germline CDR1 is SGHRS and CDR2 is YFSETQ. The V end lost 4 bases, the J end lost 0 bases, and 5 bases lay between the germline ends. The CDR3 reads CASSSISGANVLTF. In DNA form, the CDR3 reads TGCGCCAGCAGCAGCATCTCTGGGGCCAACGTCCTGACTTTC.

This chain links TRBV6-1 with TRBJ2-3, with 9 bases matching TRBD2. The V and J ends lost 2 bases and 3 bases, in that order; junction bases with no gene match: 15. Germline CDR1 reads MNHNS; CDR2 reads SASEGT. The CDR3 totals 19 residues. The CDR3 nucleotides are TGTGCCAGCAGTGAATGGCGGGGGGGTGGGAGTGTGTTAACAGATACGCAGTATTTT. This encodes CASSEWRGGGSVLTDTQYF.

The rearrangement uses TRBV2 and TRBJ2-1; TRBD2 aligns across 10 bases. Trimming cost V 2 bases and J 8 bases; bases outside gene matches: 6. CDR1 is SNHLY, CDR2 FYNNEI, per germline. This CDR3 is 15 amino acids long. The CDR3 DNA is TGTGCCAGCAGTGAAAGTAGCGGGAGGAGGTATGAGCAGTTCTTC. Translating gives CASSESSGRRYEQFF.

The rearrangement uses TRBV5-5 and TRBJ2-5, with 8 bases lining up with TRBD2. This CDR3 is 13 amino acids long. V lost 4 bases, J lost 3 bases, and 2 bases stayed unmatched. Looked up from germline, CDR1 is SGHKS and CDR2 is YYEKEE (reference sequence). For the CDR3, the DNA is TGTGCCAGCAGCCGGGAGGGGAAAGAGACCCAGTACTTC. It specifies CASSREGKETQYF.

The rearrangement links TRBV19 to TRBJ2-2; the D gene is possibly TRBD1 (6 bases). This CDR3 has 15 amino acids. CDR1 and CDR2 (germline): LNHDA, SQIVND (reference sequence). V was clipped by 4 bases and J by 5 bases, with 14 bases between them. The CDR3 DNA follows: TGTGCCAGTAGTACCCGACAGGTCAGGACCGGGGAGCTGTTTTTT. Its translation is CASSTRQVRTGELFF.

The V and J genes are TRBV29-1 and TRBJ2-1, with 11 bases that match TRBD2. CDR1 SQVTM and CDR2 ANQGSEA come from the germline V gene. Trimming removed 7 bases from V and 1 base from J; junction bases left unmatched: 3. This CDR3 has 14 residues. CDR3 residues: CSGGLAGSYNEQFF. CDR3 coding DNA: TGCAGCGGCGGACTAGCGGGTTCCTACAATGAGCAGTTCTTC.

The chain carries TRBV2 and TRBJ2-3; 12 nucleotides agree with TRBD2. The CDR3 runs 17 residues. Germline trimming cut 6 bases from V and 4 bases from J; bases unmatched to any gene: 11. The V gene's germline CDR1 is SNHLY and CDR2 FYNNEI. In nucleotides, the CDR3 is TGTGCCAGCAGACCCGCCAGACTAGCGGGAGTGCCAGATACGCAGTATTTT. This encodes CASRPARLAGVPDTQYF. The variable domain in full, with the rest retrieved from reference TRBV2 and TRBJ2-3, is EPEVTQTPSHQVTQMGQEVILRCVPISNHLYFYWYRQILGQKVEFLVSFYNNEISEKSEIFDDQFSVERPDGSNFTLKIRSTKLEDSAMYFCASRPARLAGVPDTQYFGPGTRLTVL.

The chain links TRBV28 to TRBJ2-7, with D unclear. The CDR3 is 13 residues long. Deletions cut 5 bases from V and 7 bases from J, with 15 bases between. The germline CDR1 and CDR2 sequences are MDHEN and SYDVKM. In DNA, the CDR3 is TGTGCCAGCAGTCTCTCGAACTCGAGGGAGCAGTACTTC. Residues: CASSLSNSREQYF.

The chain employs TRBV5-6 and TRBJ2-1; 12 bases are a match to TRBD2. The CDR3 has 15 residues. Germline-derived CDR1 and CDR2 are SGHDT and YYEEEE. V shed 3 bases and J 10 bases; nucleotides not matched to a gene: 8. The CDR3 sequence is CASSYGLAGLQEQFF. The DNA of the CDR3 is TGTGCCAGCAGCTATGGACTAGCGGGATTACAGGAGCAGTTCTTC.

The CDR3 here is CASRGTGNYGYTF. The CDR3 DNA is TGCGCCAGCAGGGGGACAGGGAACTATGGCTACACCTTC. The V and J genes are TRBV10-2 and TRBJ1-2; 9 nucleotides match TRBD1. The J segment lost 2 bases and the V segment lost 6 bases, leaving 1 base of the junction unmatched. The CDR3 extends over 13 amino acids. Per the germline V gene, CDR1 is WSHSY and CDR2 is SAAADI.

The chain is built from TRBV7-8 and TRBJ2-3; no firm D call. CDR3 size: 12 residues. Germline CDR1 is SGHVS and CDR2 is FQNEAQ. V was shortened by 2 bases and J by 8 bases, with 8 bases between the two germline ends. The CDR3 protein is CASSLSRGTQYF. CDR3 nucleotide sequence: TGTGCCAGCAGCTTATCGCGCGGTACGCAGTATTTT. Together with reference TRBV7-8 and TRBJ2-3, the CDR3 gives the full variable domain: GAGVSQSPRYKVAKRGQDVALRCDPISGHVSLFWYQQALGQGPEFLTYFQNEAQLDKSGLPSDRFFAERPEGSVSTLKIQRTQQEDSAVYLCASSLSRGTQYFGPGTRLTVL.

This clone was detected once. CDR3 sequence reads: CASSLAEISGANVLTF. DNA for the CDR3: TGCGCCAGCAGCTTGGCCGAGATTTCTGGGGCCAACGTCCTGACTTTC. This chain joins TRBV5-1 and TRBJ2-6, with unresolved D. CDR3 length: 16 amino acids. V lost 0 bases and J 1 base, leaving 8 bases between the germline ends. Germline V gene data show CDR1 as SGHRS and CDR2 as YFSETQ.

The chain combines TRBV30 with TRBJ1-2; 8 nucleotides match TRBD1. The CDR3 has 17 amino acids. Per germline, CDR1 GTSNPN and CDR2 SVGIG (reference sequence). The junction had 17 bases not matched to a gene; V was cut back by 2 bases and J by 6 bases. CDR3: CAWSRINWGQARDGYTF. The DNA for the CDR3 is TGTGCCTGGAGTCGAATTAACTGGGGACAGGCCAGAGATGGCTACACCTTC.

J is TRBJ2-1 and V is TRBV29-1; no clear D. V was trimmed by 5 bases and J by 4 bases, leaving 6 bases between them. Per germline, CDR1 SQVTM and CDR2 ANQGSEA. The CDR3 is 11 residues long. CDR3 residues: CSVPNYNEQFF. The DNA of the CDR3 is TGCAGCGTTCCTAATTACAATGAGCAGTTCTTC.

The chain employs TRBV11-2 and TRBJ2-1, with 8 bases identical to TRBD2. V was clipped by 4 bases and J by 12 bases; unmatched bases: 17. The CDR3 runs to 16 residues. Germline-derived CDR1 and CDR2 are SGHAT and FQNNGV. In nucleotides, the CDR3 is TGTGCCAGCAGCTCTGTCCGGGGGGCGGGAGGCCATGGGCAGTTCTTC. Translating gives CASSSVRGAGGHGQFF.